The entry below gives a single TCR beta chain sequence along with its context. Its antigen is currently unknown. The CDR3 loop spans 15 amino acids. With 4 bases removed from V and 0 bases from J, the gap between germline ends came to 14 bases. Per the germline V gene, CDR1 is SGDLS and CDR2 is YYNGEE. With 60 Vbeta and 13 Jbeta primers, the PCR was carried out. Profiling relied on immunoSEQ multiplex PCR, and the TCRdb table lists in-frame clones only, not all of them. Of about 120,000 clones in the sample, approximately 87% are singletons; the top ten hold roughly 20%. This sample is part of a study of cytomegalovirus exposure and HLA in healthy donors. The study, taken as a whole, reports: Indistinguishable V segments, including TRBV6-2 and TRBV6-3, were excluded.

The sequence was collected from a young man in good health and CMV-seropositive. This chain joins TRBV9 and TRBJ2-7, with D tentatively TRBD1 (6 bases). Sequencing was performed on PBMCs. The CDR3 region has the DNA TGTGCCAGCAGCTATACTTGGGACACCTCCTACGAGCAGTACTTC. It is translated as CASSYTWDTSYEQYF.